Detailed here is one T cell receptor beta chain. V lost 0 bases to trimming and J lost 10 bases, with 12 bases between them. The CDR3 is made up of 13 amino acids. Germline V lookup: CDR1 LGHDT, CDR2 YNNKEL (reference sequence). TCRdb re-derived calls from the 5' RACE reads in MiXCR, one entry per CDR3 protein. The table includes some 350,000 distinct CDR3 sequences, over 10% detected once. The sample comes from a study of T-cell memory formation after mild COVID-19. This sequence joins TRBV3-1 and TRBJ1-1, with D possibly matching TRBD1 (6 bases). The TCR comes from a man in his late teens or twenties who had mild COVID-19 (a few samples of this study predate the infection). Cell type and time point are not known. The sequencing input was PBMCs or a T cell subset sorted from them (not recorded which). CDR3 coding DNA: TGTGCCAGCAGCCAAGATCTAGCCAGGGGAGCTTTCTTT. The encoded protein is CASSQDLARGAFF.